These 4 T cell receptor beta chains were sequenced from one sample in a study of T cells expressing NK-cell markers. For each CDR3 protein, TCRdb gives one entry from its re-call of the 5' RACE reads, without DNA. Its listing shows roughly 150,000 distinct CDR3 sequences. The sequenced sample consisted of blood T cells: a sorted CD56 or NKG2C T cell subset, CD4+ or CD8+ T cells, or bulk PBMC T cells (not recorded which). These receptors were taken from a woman between 18 and 70 years old in good health.

The chain uses TRBV7-9 and TRBJ2-5; TCRdb reports TRBD1, a call that lacks DNA to check it against. Looked up from germline, CDR1 is SEHNR and CDR2 is FQNEAQ (reference sequence). The length of the CDR3 is 16 residues. CDR3 sequence: CASSSRDSPQQETQYF.

The V gene is TRBV4-1, the J gene TRBJ2-7; TCRdb designates TRBD1, a call that cannot be tested without DNA. The CDR3 spans 18 residues. In germline, CDR1 is MGHRA, CDR2 YSYEKL. This CDR3 reads CASSQSPGHSRTSYEQYF.

This chain uses TRBV14 with TRBJ2-2. This CDR3 is 15 amino acids long. CDR1 and CDR2 from the germline V gene are SGHDN and FVKESK. Here the CDR3 reads CASSQLRSESGELFF.

V and J are TRBV12-3 or TRBV12-4 and TRBJ1-6. This CDR3 is built from 14 residues. The CDR3 here is CASSPGLWGSPLHF.